One sample yielded the 2 T cell receptor beta chains listed below, sequenced in a study of CD8+CD57+ T cells in acquired aplastic anemia. Both TCR beta VDJ combination and CDR3 sequence profiling were carried out. Genomic DNA was the template for this profiling. MiXCR was run by TCRdb on the reads, yielding one entry per CDR3 protein. Of a few hundred thousand distinct CDR3 sequences listed, roughly 82% are singletons. Individuals selected for sequencing had exhibited CD8+CD57+ cell expansion on flow cytometry. Source material: sorted CD4+, CD8+, or CD8+CD57+ T cells (not recorded which) from PBMCs. The receptors were gathered from a human donor with aplastic anemia.

This clonotype was seen repeatedly, ten times or more. The chain is built from TRBV7-2 and TRBJ2-5, with D perhaps TRBD1 (5 bases). The CDR3 sequence is 15 residues long. Germline V CDR1 and CDR2: SGHTA, FQGNSA. V lost 2 bases to trimming and J lost 5 bases, with 15 bases between them. The DNA of the CDR3 is TGTGCCAGCAGCTTATGGTCTACCCAGGGTGAGACCCAGTACTTC. It translates to CASSLWSTQGETQYF.

V and J are TRBV7-7 and TRBJ2-3; D is possibly TRBD1 (6 bases). The CDR3 spans 14 residues. V lost 4 bases and J 10 bases, leaving 18 bases between the germline ends. Per the germline V gene, CDR1 is SSHAT and CDR2 is FNYEAQ (reference sequence). The CDR3 spells CASSSNYRADAQYF. As DNA, the CDR3 is TGTGCCAGCAGCTCCAACTACAGGGCCGACGCGCAGTATTTT.